This T cell receptor (beta chain) was identified during a study of human T cells and chemical hapten exposure. TCRdb independently ran MiXCR on the RACE reads; one entry per CDR3 protein. The profile covers about 69,000 distinct CDR3 sequences, with under 13% appearing a single time and 6.8% taken by the ten largest. The time point is: patch test 2, 6 weeks after DPC sensitization. Treatment reported: therapeutic diphenylcyclopropenone sensitization with weekly scalp DPC. The CDR3 totals 14 residues. Germline lookup yields CDR1 SGHTA and CDR2 FQGNSA. V shed 5 bases and J 8 bases; nucleotides not matched to a gene: 6.

The specimen comprised whole blood, sampled in connection with sensitization to the hapten diphenylcyclopropenone (DPC). The sequence came from a woman in her forties or fifties with alopecia areata. Some clones in this sample may be carry-over from other donors' samples. The chain links TRBV7-2 to TRBJ2-2; 9 positions match TRBD1. This CDR3 is CASSRDRANGELFF. DNA for the CDR3: TGTGCCAGCAGCCGGGACAGGGCAAATGGGGAGCTGTTTTTT.